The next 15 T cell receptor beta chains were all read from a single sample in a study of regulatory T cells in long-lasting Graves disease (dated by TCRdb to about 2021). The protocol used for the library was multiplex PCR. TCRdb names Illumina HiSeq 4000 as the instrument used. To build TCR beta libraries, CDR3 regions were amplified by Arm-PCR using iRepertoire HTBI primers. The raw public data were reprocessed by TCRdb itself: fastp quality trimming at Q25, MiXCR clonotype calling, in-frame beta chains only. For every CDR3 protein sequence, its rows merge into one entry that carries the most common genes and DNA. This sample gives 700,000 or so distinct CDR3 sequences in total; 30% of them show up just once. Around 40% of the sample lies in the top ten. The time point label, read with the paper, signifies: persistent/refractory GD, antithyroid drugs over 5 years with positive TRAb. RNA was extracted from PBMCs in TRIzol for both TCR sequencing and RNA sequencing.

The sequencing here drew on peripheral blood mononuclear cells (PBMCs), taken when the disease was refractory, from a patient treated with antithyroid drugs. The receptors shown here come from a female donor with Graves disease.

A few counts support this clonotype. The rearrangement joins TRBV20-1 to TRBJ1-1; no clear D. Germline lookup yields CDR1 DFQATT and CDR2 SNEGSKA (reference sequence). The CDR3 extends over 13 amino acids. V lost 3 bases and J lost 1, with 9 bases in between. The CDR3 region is CSASGTANTEAFF. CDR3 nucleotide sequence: TGCAGTGCTAGTGGTACGGCGAACACTGAAGCTTTCTTT.

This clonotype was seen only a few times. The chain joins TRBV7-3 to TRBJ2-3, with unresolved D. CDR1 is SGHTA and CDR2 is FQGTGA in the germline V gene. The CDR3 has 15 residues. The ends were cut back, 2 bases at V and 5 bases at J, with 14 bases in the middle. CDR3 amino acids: CASSLGLPTQDTQYF. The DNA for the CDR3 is TGTGCCAGCAGCTTAGGCCTCCCAACCCAAGATACGCAGTATTTT.

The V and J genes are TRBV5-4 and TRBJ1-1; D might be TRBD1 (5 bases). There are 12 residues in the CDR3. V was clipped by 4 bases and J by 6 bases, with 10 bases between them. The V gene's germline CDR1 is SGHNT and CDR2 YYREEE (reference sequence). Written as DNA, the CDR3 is TGTGCCAGCAGCGGGGGAGGCTCTGAAGCTTTCTTT. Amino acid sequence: CASSGGGSEAFF.

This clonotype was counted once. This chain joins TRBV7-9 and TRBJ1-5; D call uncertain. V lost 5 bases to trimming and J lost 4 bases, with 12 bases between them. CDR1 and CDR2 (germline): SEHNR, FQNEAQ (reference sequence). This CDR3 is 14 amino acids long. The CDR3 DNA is TGTGCCAGCAGCCAACATAATGGAAATCAGCCCCAGCATTTT. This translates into CASSQHNGNQPQHF.

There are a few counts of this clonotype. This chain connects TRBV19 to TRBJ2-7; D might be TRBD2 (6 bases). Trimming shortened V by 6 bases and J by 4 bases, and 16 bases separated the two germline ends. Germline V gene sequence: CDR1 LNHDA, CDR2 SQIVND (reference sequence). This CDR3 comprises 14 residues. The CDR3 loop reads CASSPGLRTYEQYF. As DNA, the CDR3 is TGTGCCAGTAGCCCGGGACTCCGGACGTACGAGCAGTACTTC. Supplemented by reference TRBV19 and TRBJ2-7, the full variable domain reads DGGITQSPKYLFRKEGQNVTLSCEQNLNHDAMYWYRQDPGQGLRLIYYSQIVNDFQKGDIAEGYSVSREKKESFPLTVTSAQKNPTAFYLCASSPGLRTYEQYFGPGTRLTVT.

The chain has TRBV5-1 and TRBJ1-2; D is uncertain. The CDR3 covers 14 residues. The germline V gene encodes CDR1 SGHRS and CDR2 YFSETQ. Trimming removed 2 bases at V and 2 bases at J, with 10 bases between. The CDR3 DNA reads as TGCGCCAGCAGCTTTGGGCAGGCGAACTATGGCTACACCTTC. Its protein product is CASSFGQANYGYTF. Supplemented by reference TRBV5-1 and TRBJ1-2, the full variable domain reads KAGVTQTPRYLIKTRGQQVTLSCSPISGHRSVSWYQQTPGQGLQFLFEYFSETQRNKGNFPGRFSGRQFSNSRSEMNVSTLELGDSALYLCASSFGQANYGYTFGSGTRLTVV.

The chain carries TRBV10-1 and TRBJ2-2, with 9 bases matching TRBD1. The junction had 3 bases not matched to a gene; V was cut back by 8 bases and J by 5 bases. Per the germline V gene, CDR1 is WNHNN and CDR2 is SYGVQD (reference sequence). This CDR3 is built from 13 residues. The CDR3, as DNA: TGCGCCAGCGGGGACAGGGAAACCGGGGAGCTGTTTTTT. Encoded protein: CASGDRETGELFF.

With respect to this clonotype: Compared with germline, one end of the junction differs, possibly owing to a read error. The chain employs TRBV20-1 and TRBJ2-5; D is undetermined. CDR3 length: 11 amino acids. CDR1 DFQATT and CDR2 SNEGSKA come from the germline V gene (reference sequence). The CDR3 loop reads CSAQHQGTQYF. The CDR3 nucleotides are TGCAGTGCACAGCACCAAGGGACCCAGTACTTC.

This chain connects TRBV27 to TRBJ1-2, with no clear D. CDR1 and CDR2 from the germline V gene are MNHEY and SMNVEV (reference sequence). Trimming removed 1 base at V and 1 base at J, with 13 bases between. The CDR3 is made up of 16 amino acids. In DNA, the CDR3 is TGTGCCAGCAGTTTATGGTCGGAACTTCATAACTATGGCTACACCTTC. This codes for CASSLWSELHNYGYTF.

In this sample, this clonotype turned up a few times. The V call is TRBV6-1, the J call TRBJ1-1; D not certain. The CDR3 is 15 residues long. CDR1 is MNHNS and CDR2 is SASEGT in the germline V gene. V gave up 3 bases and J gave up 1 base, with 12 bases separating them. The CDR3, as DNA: TGTGCCAGCAGTGACGCTCACGCCCCGAACACTGAAGCTTTCTTT. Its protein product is CASSDAHAPNTEAFF.

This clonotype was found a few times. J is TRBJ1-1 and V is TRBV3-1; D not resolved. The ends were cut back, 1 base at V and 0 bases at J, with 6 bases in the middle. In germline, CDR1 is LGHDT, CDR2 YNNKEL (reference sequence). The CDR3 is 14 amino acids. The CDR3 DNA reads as TGTGCCAGCAGCCAAGTGAGGGTGAACACTGAAGCTTTCTTT. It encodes CASSQVRVNTEAFF.

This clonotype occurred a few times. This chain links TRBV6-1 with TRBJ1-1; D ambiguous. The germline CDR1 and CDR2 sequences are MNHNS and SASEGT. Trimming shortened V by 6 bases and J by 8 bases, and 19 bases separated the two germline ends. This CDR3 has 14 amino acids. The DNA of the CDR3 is TGTGCCAGCAGCCCCCTGGGCAGCCAATCCGAAGCTTTCTTT. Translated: CASSPLGSQSEAFF.

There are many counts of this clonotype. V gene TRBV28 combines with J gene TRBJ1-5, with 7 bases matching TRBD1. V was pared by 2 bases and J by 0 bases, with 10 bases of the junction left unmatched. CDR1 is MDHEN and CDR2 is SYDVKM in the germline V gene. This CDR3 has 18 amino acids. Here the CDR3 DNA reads TGTGCCAGCAGTTTACCGGGACAGTCCCGTTATAGCAATCAGCCCCAGCATTTT. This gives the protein CASSLPGQSRYSNQPQHF.

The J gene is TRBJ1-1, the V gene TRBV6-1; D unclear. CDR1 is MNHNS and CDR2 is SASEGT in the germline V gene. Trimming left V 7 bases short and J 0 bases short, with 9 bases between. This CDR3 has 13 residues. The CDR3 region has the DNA TGTGCCAGCATGGAAAACATGAACACTGAAGCTTTCTTT. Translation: CASMENMNTEAFF.

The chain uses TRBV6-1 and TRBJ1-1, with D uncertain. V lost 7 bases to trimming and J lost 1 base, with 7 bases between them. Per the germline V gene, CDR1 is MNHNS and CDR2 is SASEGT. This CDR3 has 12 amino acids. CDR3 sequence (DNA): TGTGCCAGCAATAACAGGAACACTGAAGCTTTCTTT. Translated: CASNNRNTEAFF.